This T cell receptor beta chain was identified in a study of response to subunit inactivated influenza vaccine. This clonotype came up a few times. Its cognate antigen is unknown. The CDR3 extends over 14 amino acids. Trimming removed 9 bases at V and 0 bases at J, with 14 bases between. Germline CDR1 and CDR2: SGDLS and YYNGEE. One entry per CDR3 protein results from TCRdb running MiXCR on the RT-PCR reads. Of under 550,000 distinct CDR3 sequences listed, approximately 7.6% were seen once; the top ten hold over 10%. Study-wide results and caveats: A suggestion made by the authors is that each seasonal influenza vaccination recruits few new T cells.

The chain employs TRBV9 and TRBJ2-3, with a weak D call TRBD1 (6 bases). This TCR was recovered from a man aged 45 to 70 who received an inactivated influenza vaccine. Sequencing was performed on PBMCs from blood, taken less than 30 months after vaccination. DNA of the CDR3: TGTGCCACCAACAGGGACGGGAGCACAGATACGCAGTATTTT. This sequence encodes CATNRDGSTDTQYF.